This T cell receptor beta chain was sequenced for a study of T cell changes during pregnancy in multiple sclerosis. Assay: immunoSEQ multiplex PCR; the TCRdb copy retains only in-frame clones and omits some. Of some 47,000 clones detected, approximately 96% appear once; the ten largest clones hold 0.89%. Germline V CDR1 and CDR2: MGHDK, SYGVNS. This CDR3 has 12 amino acids. V gave up 3 bases and J gave up 4 bases, with 6 bases separating them. This clonotype originated in a female donor with multiple sclerosis, enrolled in a pregnancy study. The chain is built from TRBV25-1 and TRBJ1-2; D is undetermined. The sample was peripheral blood, taken in the second trimester of pregnancy. DNA for the CDR3: TGTGCCAGCAGTGAGAGTTTCTATGGCTACACCTTC. It is translated as CASSESFYGYTF.